A single sample is the source of the 26 T cell receptor beta chains below, sequenced in a study of T cell responses to AZD1222 COVID-19 vaccine. The repertoire was sequenced with immunoSEQ multiplex PCR; TCRdb's copy has only in-frame clones and lacks some. Of about 130,000 clones in the sample, roughly 93% were seen once. Sequences were derived from peripheral blood, sampled 28 days after the second AZD1222 dose. The receptors were gathered from an adult who received the AZD1222 COVID-19 vaccine.

This chain connects TRBV20-1 to TRBJ2-1; D is ambiguous. The germline gives CDR1 DFQATT, CDR2 SNEGSKA (reference sequence). The CDR3 runs to 11 residues. The ends were cut back, 6 bases at V and 0 bases at J, with 3 bases in the middle. CDR3 nucleotides: TGCAGTGCGAACTCCTACAATGAGCAGTTCTTC. Translating gives CSANSYNEQFF.

V gene TRBV30 combines with J gene TRBJ2-5; D possibly corresponds to TRBD2 (5 bases). Trimming cost V 7 bases and J 3 bases, with 21 bases left between them. Germline values: CDR1 GTSNPN, CDR2 SVGIG (reference sequence). This CDR3 contains 15 residues. This CDR3 is CASALGLTGKETQYF. Written as DNA, the CDR3 is TGTGCCTCCGCCTTAGGATTGACGGGAAAAGAGACCCAGTACTTC.

The chain carries TRBV6-5 and TRBJ1-4; D is perhaps TRBD1 (5 bases). This CDR3 contains 14 residues. The germline V and J ends were trimmed by 7 bases and 8 bases, with 17 bases remaining between them. Germline CDR1 MNHEY, CDR2 SVGAGI. The CDR3 coding sequence is TGTGCCAGCAAGGGTGGCAGGGAGGTCGAAAAACTGTTTTTT. It codes for CASKGGREVEKLFF.

The chain recombines TRBV11-3 with TRBJ2-7; TRBD1 aligns across 7 bases. Germline V gene sequence: CDR1 SGHNT, CDR2 YENEEA. V shed 6 bases and J 6 bases; nucleotides not matched to a gene: 8. This CDR3 comprises 13 residues. The DNA for the CDR3 is TGTGCCAGCAGTCGCGACAGGGATCGCGAGCAGTACTTC. It is translated as CASSRDRDREQYF.

J is TRBJ1-2 and V is TRBV21-1. TRBV21-1 represents a pseudogene. The CDR3 has 17 amino acids. The CDR3 sequence: CASSEGLGPAYNYGYTF. In nucleotides, the CDR3 is TGTGCCAGCAGCGAAGGACTGGGCCCCGCGTACAACTATGGCTACACCTTC.

J is TRBJ1-5 and V is TRBV19; no definite D call. The CDR3 sequence is 13 residues long. Per germline, CDR1 LNHDA and CDR2 SQIVND (reference sequence). Trimming took 1 base from V and 7 from J, leaving 8 bases between them. The CDR3 is CASSIGGLQPQHF. For the CDR3, the DNA is TGTGCCAGTAGTATAGGGGGTCTCCAGCCCCAGCATTTT.

V and J are TRBV7-8 and TRBJ1-6; TRBD1 matches at 9 bases. CDR3 length: 15 residues. CDR1 and CDR2 from the germline V gene are SGHVS and FQNEAQ. Trimming cost V 1 base and J 8 bases; bases outside gene matches: 3. The CDR3 DNA reads TGTGCCAGCAGCTTAGTGGGGACAGGGTATTCACCCCTCCACTTT. This translates into CASSLVGTGYSPLHF.

The count of this clone is one. This rearrangement joins TRBV5-1 to TRBJ2-7; D perhaps matches TRBD2 (6 bases). This CDR3 comprises 15 residues. Looked up from germline, CDR1 is SGHRS and CDR2 is YFSETQ. Trimming took off 2 bases at V and 2 bases at J, with 14 bases between the two ends. In nucleotides, the CDR3 is TGCGCCAGCAGCTTCTCTAGCGTTTCGACCTACGAGCAGTACTTC. It specifies CASSFSSVSTYEQYF.

This clone was counted a single time. The chain combines TRBV3-1 (or the pseudogene TRBV3-2) with TRBJ2-5, with no clear D. Trimming shortened V by 1 base and J by 1 base, and 4 bases separated the two germline ends. Germline V CDR1 and CDR2: LGHDT, YNNKEL (reference sequence). CDR3 size: 13 residues. The CDR3 region has the DNA TGTGCCAGCAGCCAAGGGCCCCAAGAGACCCAGTACTTC. It codes for CASSQGPQETQYF.

The V gene is TRBV2, the J gene TRBJ2-6; no firm D call. The CDR3 loop spans 15 amino acids. The germline V gene encodes CDR1 SNHLY and CDR2 FYNNEI. V was pared by 2 bases and J by 0 bases, with 5 bases between. CDR3 protein: CASSETLSGANVLTF. The CDR3 bases are TGTGCCAGCAGTGAAACTCTCTCTGGGGCCAACGTCCTGACTTTC.

The rearrangement uses TRBV7-9 and TRBJ2-1; possibly TRBD1 for D (5 bases). The CDR3 sequence is 16 residues long. Germline V gene lookup returns CDR1 SEHNR and CDR2 FQNEAQ (reference sequence). V was clipped by 5 bases and J by 5 bases, with 19 bases between them. CDR3 nucleotide sequence: TGTGCCAGCAGCCCTATCGGACAAGGTGTACACAATGAGCAGTTCTTC. Residues: CASSPIGQGVHNEQFF.

This clone appeared a single time. V and J are TRBV5-4 and TRBJ2-7; D perhaps matches TRBD1 (5 bases). The CDR3 runs 15 residues. In germline, CDR1 is SGHNT, CDR2 YYREEE (reference sequence). With 0 bases removed from V and 1 base from J, the gap between germline ends came to 11 bases. The CDR3 protein is CASSLENRNSYEQYF. DNA for the CDR3: TGTGCCAGCAGCTTGGAAAACAGGAATTCCTACGAGCAGTACTTC. The whole variable domain, remainder taken from reference TRBV5-4 and TRBJ2-7, is ETGVTQSPTHLIKTRGQQVTLRCSSQSGHNTVSWYQQALGQGPQFIFQYYREEENGRGNFPPRFSGLQFPNYSSELNVNALELDDSALYLCASSLENRNSYEQYFGPGTRLTVT.

The chain uses TRBV19 and TRBJ2-2; D is undetermined. Trimming removed 7 bases from V and 5 bases from J, with 5 bases in between. CDR3 length: 11 residues. Germline V lookup: CDR1 LNHDA, CDR2 SQIVND (reference sequence). CDR3 residues: CASTKTGELFF. The CDR3 coding sequence is TGTGCCAGTACAAAGACCGGGGAGCTGTTTTTT.

The chain is built from TRBV24-1 and TRBJ2-7, with D perhaps matching TRBD1 (6 bases). CDR3 size: 17 residues. CDR1 and CDR2 from the germline V gene are KGHDR and SFDVKD. V shed 3 bases and J shed 0 bases, with 17 bases lying between them. CDR3 sequence reads: CATSDPFGTLGSYEQYF. The CDR3 DNA reads as TGTGCCACCAGTGATCCCTTCGGGACACTAGGCTCCTACGAGCAGTACTTC.

The rearrangement uses TRBV24-1 and TRBJ2-3; D perhaps matches TRBD1 (6 bases). Trimming removed 2 bases from V and 3 bases from J, with 11 bases in between. The germline CDR1 and CDR2 sequences are KGHDR and SFDVKD. The CDR3 extends over 15 amino acids. CDR3 bases: TGTGCCACCAGTGATTCCCGGACAGCTACAGATACGCAGTATTTT. Its translation: CATSDSRTATDTQYF.

The gene calls are TRBV6-1 and TRBJ2-7; D uncertain. This CDR3 spans 13 amino acids. The ends were cut back, 2 bases at V and 6 bases at J, with 11 bases in the middle. CDR1 MNHNS and CDR2 SASEGT come from the germline V gene. The CDR3 loop reads CASSEYDHLEQYF. Written as DNA, the CDR3 is TGTGCCAGCAGTGAATACGACCACCTCGAGCAGTACTTC.

The rearrangement joins TRBV27 to TRBJ1-2; D not certain. Germline V gene sequence: CDR1 MNHEY, CDR2 SMNVEV (reference sequence). The CDR3 totals 13 residues. Deletions cut 4 bases from V and 4 bases from J, with 10 bases between. The CDR3 is CASSWGAGYGYTF. CDR3 in DNA: TGTGCCAGCAGTTGGGGAGCGGGCTATGGCTACACCTTC.

The chain links TRBV6-5 to TRBJ2-2; D is undetermined. Deletions cut 6 bases from V and 1 base from J, with 9 bases between. The CDR3 loop spans 14 amino acids. Per germline, CDR1 MNHEY and CDR2 SVGAGI. The CDR3 nucleotides read TGTGCCAGCAGGGGCGGCGGGAACACCGGGGAGCTGTTTTTT. Translation gives CASRGGGNTGELFF.

This clone occurred once. V is TRBV7-9 and J is TRBJ2-1; 7 bases are a match to TRBD1. The CDR3 has 13 amino acids. The V gene's germline CDR1 is SEHNR and CDR2 FQNEAQ (reference sequence). V lost 4 bases and J lost 9; bases outside the gene matches: 6. In nucleotides, the CDR3 is TGTGCCAGCAGCTATACAGGGGACAGTGAGCAGTTCTTC. Translating it yields CASSYTGDSEQFF.

The genes are TRBV19 and TRBJ1-5; possibly TRBD1 for D (6 bases). The CDR3 totals 14 residues. Trimming took off 3 bases at V and 4 bases at J, with 10 bases between the two ends. Germline CDR1 is LNHDA and CDR2 is SQIVND (reference sequence). The CDR3 DNA is TGTGCCAGTAGTATCGGACAGCCTAATCAGCCCCAGCATTTT. Translation: CASSIGQPNQPQHF.

This clone has a single count. The rearrangement joins TRBV19 to TRBJ2-1; possible D gene TRBD2, 5 bases. CDR3 length: 15 residues. V was pared by 1 base and J by 2 bases, with 9 bases between. Germline CDR1 and CDR2: LNHDA and SQIVND (reference sequence). The CDR3 region is CASSIVAGPYNEQFF. CDR3 nucleotides: TGTGCCAGTAGTATAGTTGCGGGTCCCTACAATGAGCAGTTCTTC.

V is TRBV28 and J is TRBJ1-2, with 7 bases matching TRBD1. CDR3 size: 14 residues. Germline V gene sequence: CDR1 MDHEN, CDR2 SYDVKM. Trimming at V came to 5 bases and at J to 5 bases, leaving 8 bases not matched to a gene. CDR3 region: CASSPRQGGYGYTF. The CDR3 nucleotides read TGTGCCAGCAGTCCGCGACAGGGTGGTTATGGCTACACCTTC.

The chain joins TRBV5-1 to TRBJ1-2; weak D call: TRBD1 (5 bases). The CDR3 loop spans 14 amino acids. Germline V gives CDR1 SGHRS, CDR2 YFSETQ. The V and J ends lost 2 bases and 2 bases respectively, with 10 bases between them. CDR3 bases: TGCGCCAGCAGCTTCACGACAGACAACTATGGCTACACCTTC. Translation: CASSFTTDNYGYTF.

V gene TRBV11-2 combines with J gene TRBJ1-5; tentative D call: TRBD1 (5 bases). Deletions cut 5 bases from V and 5 bases from J, with 10 bases between. This CDR3 has 13 residues. The germline gives CDR1 SGHAT, CDR2 FQNNGV. The CDR3 protein is CASSLLTDQPQHF. The CDR3 DNA reads TGTGCCAGCAGCCTACTGACAGATCAGCCCCAGCATTTT.

The chain carries TRBV7-9 and TRBJ2-5, with a tentative D call TRBD1 (6 bases). V lost 6 bases to trimming and J lost 1 base, with 9 bases between them. The V gene's germline CDR1 is SEHNR and CDR2 FQNEAQ (reference sequence). The CDR3 is 13 amino acids. CDR3 coding DNA: TGTGCCAGCAGGTGGGGGCCCCAAGAGACCCAGTACTTC. Protein product: CASRWGPQETQYF. Full variable domain (remainder filled in from reference TRBV7-9 and TRBJ2-5): DTGVSQNPRHKITKRGQNVTFRCDPISEHNRLYWYRQTLGQGPEFLTYFQNEAQLEKSRLLSDRFSAERPKGSFSTLEIQRTEQGDSAMYLCASRWGPQETQYFGPGTRLLVL.

This chain connects TRBV30 to TRBJ1-2; D unclear. The CDR3 totals 12 residues. CDR1 GTSNPN and CDR2 SVGIG come from the germline V gene (reference sequence). Deletions cut 5 bases from V and 5 bases from J, with 12 bases between. Written as DNA, the CDR3 is TGTGCCTGGTTGACGGAGACGTATGGCTACACCTTC. The encoded protein is CAWLTETYGYTF.